This paragraph reports one T cell receptor (beta chain). Its target is not known. CDR3 size: 13 residues. V was shortened by 7 bases and J by 5 bases, with 12 bases between the two germline ends. Germline loops: CDR1 SEHNR, CDR2 FQNEAQ (reference sequence). With 60 Vbeta and 13 Jbeta primers, the PCR was carried out. Only in-frame clones appear in the TCRdb table, and some are missing; sequencing was by immunoSEQ multiplex PCR. The sample holds 120,000 to 150,000 clones, approximately 80% seen once. The source of the sample is a study of cytomegalovirus exposure and HLA in healthy donors. Study-wide results and caveats: Of the V segments, some could not be distinguished, including TRBV6-2 and TRBV6-3, and were excluded. Donor immune exposure was known only as CMV serostatus. Among the CMV-associated chains, a few were confirmed in vitro as specific for CMV antigens.

Sequencing was carried out using PBMCs. The J gene is TRBJ1-5, the V gene TRBV7-9, with D perhaps matching TRBD1 (5 bases). The clonotype comes from a man aged 35-49 years in good health and CMV-seropositive. The CDR3 loop reads CASTSEGYQPQHF. CDR3 bases: TGTGCCAGCACTAGCGAGGGGTATCAGCCCCAGCATTTT.